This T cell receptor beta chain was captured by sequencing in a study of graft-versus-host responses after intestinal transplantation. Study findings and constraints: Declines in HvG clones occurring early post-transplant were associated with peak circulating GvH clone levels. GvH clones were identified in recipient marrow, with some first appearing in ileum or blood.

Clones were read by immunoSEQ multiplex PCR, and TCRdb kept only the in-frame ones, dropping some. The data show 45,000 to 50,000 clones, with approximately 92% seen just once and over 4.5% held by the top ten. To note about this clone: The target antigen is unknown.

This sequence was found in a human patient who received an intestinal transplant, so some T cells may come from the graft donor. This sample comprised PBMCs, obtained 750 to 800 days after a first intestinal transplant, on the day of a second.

In DNA form, the CDR3 reads TGTGCCAGTACCGTGGGGGGCCCCTTTAACACTGAAGCTTTCTTT. Protein product: CASTVGGPFNTEAFF. This chain joins TRBV19 and TRBJ1-1; the D gene is possibly TRBD1 (6 bases). The germline gives CDR1 LNHDA, CDR2 SQIVND (reference sequence). The CDR3 is made up of 15 amino acids. Trimming took off 7 bases at V and 2 bases at J, with 17 bases between the two ends.